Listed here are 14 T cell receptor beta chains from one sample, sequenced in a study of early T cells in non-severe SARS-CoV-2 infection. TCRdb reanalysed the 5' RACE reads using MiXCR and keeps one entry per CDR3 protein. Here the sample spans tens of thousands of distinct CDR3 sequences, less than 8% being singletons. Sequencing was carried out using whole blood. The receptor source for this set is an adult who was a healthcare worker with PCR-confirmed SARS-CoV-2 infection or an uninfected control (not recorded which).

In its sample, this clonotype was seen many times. CDR3 DNA sequence: TGTGCCAGCAGCTTTCTAGCGGGGAACACCGGGGAGCTGTTTTTT. As protein: CASSFLAGNTGELFF. V is TRBV7-2 and J is TRBJ2-2; TRBD2 aligns across 8 bases. In germline, CDR1 is SGHTA, CDR2 FQGNSA. The CDR3 length is 15 residues. With 3 bases clipped from V and 1 base from J, the junction kept 1 base outside the gene matches.

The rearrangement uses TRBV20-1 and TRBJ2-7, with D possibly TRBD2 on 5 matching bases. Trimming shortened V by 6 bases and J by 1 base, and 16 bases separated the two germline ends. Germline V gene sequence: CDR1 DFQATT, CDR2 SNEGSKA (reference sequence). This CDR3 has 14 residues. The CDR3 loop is CSAETRAGSYEQYF. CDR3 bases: TGCAGTGCCGAGACGAGGGCCGGATCCTACGAGCAGTACTTC.

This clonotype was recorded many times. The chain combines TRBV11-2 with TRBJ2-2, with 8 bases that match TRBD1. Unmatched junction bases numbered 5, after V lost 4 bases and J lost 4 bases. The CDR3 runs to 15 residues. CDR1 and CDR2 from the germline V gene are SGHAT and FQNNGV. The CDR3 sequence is CASSWGQAGTGELFF. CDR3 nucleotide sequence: TGTGCCAGCAGCTGGGGACAGGCGGGCACCGGGGAGCTGTTTTTT.

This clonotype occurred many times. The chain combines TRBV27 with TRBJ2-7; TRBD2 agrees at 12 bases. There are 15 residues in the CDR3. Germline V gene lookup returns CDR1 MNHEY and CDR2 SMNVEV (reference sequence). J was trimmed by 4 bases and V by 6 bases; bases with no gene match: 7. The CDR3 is CASSYTSGRNYEQYF. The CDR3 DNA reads TGTGCCAGCAGCTACACTAGCGGGAGGAATTACGAGCAGTACTTC.

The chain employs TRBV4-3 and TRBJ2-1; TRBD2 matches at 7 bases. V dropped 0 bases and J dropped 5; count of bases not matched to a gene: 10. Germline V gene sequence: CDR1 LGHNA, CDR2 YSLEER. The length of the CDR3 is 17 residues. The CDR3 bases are TGCGCCAGCAGCCAAGATCGGGGGACTATCCCTAACAATGAGCAGTTCTTC. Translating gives CASSQDRGTIPNNEQFF.

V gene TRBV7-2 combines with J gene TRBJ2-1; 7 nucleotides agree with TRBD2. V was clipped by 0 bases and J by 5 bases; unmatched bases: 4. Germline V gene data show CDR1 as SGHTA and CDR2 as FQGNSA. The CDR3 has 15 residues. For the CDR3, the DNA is TGTGCCAGCAGCTTAGCTAGCGGGTTTAACAATGAGCAGTTCTTC. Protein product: CASSLASGFNNEQFF. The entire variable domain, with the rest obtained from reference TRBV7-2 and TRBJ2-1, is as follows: GAGVSQSPSNKVTEKGKDVELRCDPISGHTALYWYRQSLGQGLEFLIYFQGNSAPDKSGLPSDRFSAERTGGSVSTLTIQRTQQEDSAVYLCASSLASGFNNEQFFGPGTRLTVL.

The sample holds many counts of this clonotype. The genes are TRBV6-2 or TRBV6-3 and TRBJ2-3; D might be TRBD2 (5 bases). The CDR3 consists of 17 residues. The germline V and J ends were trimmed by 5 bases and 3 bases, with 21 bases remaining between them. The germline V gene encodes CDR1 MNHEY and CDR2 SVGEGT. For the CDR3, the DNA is TGTGCCAGCAGTCGAACCGCGGACCGAGGGCCGACAGATACGCAGTATTTT. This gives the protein CASSRTADRGPTDTQYF.

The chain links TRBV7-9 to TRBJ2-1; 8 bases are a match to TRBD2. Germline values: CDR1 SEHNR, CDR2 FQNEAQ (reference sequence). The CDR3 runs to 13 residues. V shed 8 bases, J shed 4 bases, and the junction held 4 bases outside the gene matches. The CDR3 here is CASAGGYYNEQFF. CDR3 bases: TGTGCCAGCGCGGGGGGCTATTACAATGAGCAGTTCTTC.

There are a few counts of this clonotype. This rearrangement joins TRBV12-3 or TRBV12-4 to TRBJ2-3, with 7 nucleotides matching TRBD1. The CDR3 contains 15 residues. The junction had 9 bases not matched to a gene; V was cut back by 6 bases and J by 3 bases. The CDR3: CASSLTKGATDTQYF. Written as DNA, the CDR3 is TGTGCCAGCAGCCTGACTAAGGGGGCGACAGATACGCAGTATTTT.

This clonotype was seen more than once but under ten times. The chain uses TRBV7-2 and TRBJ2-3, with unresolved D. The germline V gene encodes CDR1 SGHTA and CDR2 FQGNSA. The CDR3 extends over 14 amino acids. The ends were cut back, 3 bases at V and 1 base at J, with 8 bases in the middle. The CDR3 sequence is CASSFNGGTDTQYF. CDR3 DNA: TGTGCCAGCAGCTTCAATGGGGGCACAGATACGCAGTATTTT. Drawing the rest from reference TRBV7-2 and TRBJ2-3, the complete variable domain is GAGVSQSPSNKVTEKGKDVELRCDPISGHTALYWYRQSLGQGLEFLIYFQGNSAPDKSGLPSDRFSAERTGGSVSTLTIQRTQQEDSAVYLCASSFNGGTDTQYFGPGTRLTVL.

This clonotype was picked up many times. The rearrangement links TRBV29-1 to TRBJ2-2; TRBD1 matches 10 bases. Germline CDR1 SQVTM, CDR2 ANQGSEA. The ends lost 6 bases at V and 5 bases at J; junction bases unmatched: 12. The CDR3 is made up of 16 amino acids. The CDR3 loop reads CSVVYGGQGMTGELFF. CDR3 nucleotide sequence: TGCAGCGTCGTCTATGGGGGACAGGGGATGACCGGGGAGCTGTTTTTT.

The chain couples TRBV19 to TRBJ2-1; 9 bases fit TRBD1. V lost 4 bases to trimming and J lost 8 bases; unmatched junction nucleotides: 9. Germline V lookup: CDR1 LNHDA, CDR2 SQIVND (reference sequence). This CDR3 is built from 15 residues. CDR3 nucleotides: TGTGCCAGTAGTAGAGGACAGGGGCCTGGGGATGAGCAGTTCTTC. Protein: CASSRGQGPGDEQFF.

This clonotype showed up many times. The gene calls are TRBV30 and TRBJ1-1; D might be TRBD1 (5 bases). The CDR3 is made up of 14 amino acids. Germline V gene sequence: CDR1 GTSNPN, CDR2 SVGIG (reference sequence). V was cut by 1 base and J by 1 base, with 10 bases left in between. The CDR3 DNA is TGTGCCTGGAGTGGGCCAGGGCGGAACACTGAAGCTTTCTTT. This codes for CAWSGPGRNTEAFF.

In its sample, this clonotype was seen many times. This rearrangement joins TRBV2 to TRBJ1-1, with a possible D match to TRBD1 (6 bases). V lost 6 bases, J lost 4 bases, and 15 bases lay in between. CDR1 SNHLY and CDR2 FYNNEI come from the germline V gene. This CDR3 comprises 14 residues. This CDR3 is CASRPGVSGTEAFF. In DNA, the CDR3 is TGTGCCAGCAGACCAGGGGTTTCAGGCACTGAAGCTTTCTTT. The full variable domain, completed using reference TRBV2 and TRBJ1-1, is EPEVTQTPSHQVTQMGQEVILRCVPISNHLYFYWYRQILGQKVEFLVSFYNNEISEKSEIFDDQFSVERPDGSNFTLKIRSTKLEDSAMYFCASRPGVSGTEAFFGQGTRLTVV.